The source of this T cell receptor (beta chain) is a study of blood T cell repertoires in COVID-19. The wider study: Researchers got acute and convalescent COVID-19 samples from the United States, Italy and Spain.

Assay used: immunoSEQ multiplex PCR; TCRdb lists only in-frame clones, some missing. This table holds 50,000 to 70,000 clones, around three quarters found once. The sample comprised peripheral blood. The TCR originated in a man in his sixties with acute or convalescent COVID-19.

CDR3 in amino acids: CASSLDSGSSYEQYF. CDR3 nucleotides: TGTGCCAGCAGCTTAGATAGCGGGAGTTCCTACGAGCAGTACTTC. The chain has TRBV7-6 and TRBJ2-7; 9 nucleotides line up with TRBD2. J gave up 1 base and V 1 base, and 2 bases lay outside the gene matches. This CDR3 has 15 residues. Looked up from germline, CDR1 is SGHVS and CDR2 is FNYEAQ.